Following are 30 T cell receptor beta chains from one sample sequenced in a study of tumor and adjacent non-tumor tissue in lung cancer. RNA was extracted from bulk tissue without any cell sorting. This non-tumor lung sample came from over 3 cm beyond the tumor edge. Three rounds of nested PCR, following a modified ARM-PCR protocol, produced the TCRbeta library. From the multiplex PCR reads, TCRdb called clonotypes with MiXCR, one entry per CDR3 protein. The sample lists 90,000 to 120,000 distinct CDR3 sequences; 55% to 65% were seen once. Material for sequencing was distant non-tumor lung tissue. Receptors were obtained from a man aged 25-40 years with non-small cell lung cancer.

This clonotype was seen ten or more times. The chain employs TRBV6-5 and TRBJ2-3; D unclear. Trimming cost V 2 bases and J 11 bases, with 17 bases left between them. CDR1 is MNHEY and CDR2 is SVGAGI in the germline V gene. The CDR3 contains 14 residues. Here the CDR3 reads CASSYGFLGGEQYF. CDR3 sequence (DNA): TGTGCCAGCAGTTACGGGTTCCTTGGTGGGGAGCAGTATTTT.

A remark on this clonotype: One end of the junction does not line up with germline, which may come from a read error. J is TRBJ1-6 and V is TRBV11-2; 11 positions agree with TRBD1. Germline lookup yields CDR1 SGHAT and CDR2 FQNNGV. This CDR3 comprises 17 residues. The CDR3 coding sequence is TGTGCCAGCAGCCCAGGGACAGGGGGTGTCTATAATTCACCCTTCCACTTT. This sequence encodes CASSPGTGGVYNSPFHF.

Of note for this clonotype: Lacking the conserved final phenylalanine or tryptophan, this CDR3 likely reflects a read error. This rearrangement joins TRBV4-3 to TRBJ2-5; TRBD2 matches 13 bases. Germline V gene data show CDR1 as LGHNA and CDR2 as YSLEER. The CDR3 sequence is 15 residues long. J was trimmed by 4 bases and V by 4 bases; bases with no gene match: 3. CDR3 nucleotides: TGCGCCAGCAGCCGACTAGCGGGAGGAGGAGAGACCCAGTACTAC. Protein product: CASSRLAGGGETQYY.

The chain has TRBV11-2 and TRBJ2-1, with 9 bases lining up with TRBD1. J lost 0 bases, V lost 9 bases, and 12 bases had no gene match. There are 17 residues in the CDR3. The germline V gene has CDR1 SGHAT and CDR2 FQNNGV. Here the CDR3 reads CASSIMTGGSSYNEQFF. CDR3 DNA: TGTGCCAGTAGCATCATGACAGGGGGGTCCTCCTACAATGAGCAGTTCTTC. Combining the CDR3 with reference TRBV11-2 and TRBJ2-1 gives the whole variable domain EAGVAQSPRYKIIEKRQSVAFWCNPISGHATLYWYQQILGQGPKLLIQFQNNGVVDDSQLPKDRFSAERLKGVDSTLKIQPAKLEDSAVYLCASSIMTGGSSYNEQFFGPGTRLTVL.

This rearrangement joins TRBV24-1 to TRBJ2-1; 12 nucleotides agree with TRBD1. V was pared by 3 bases and J by 0 bases, with 11 bases of the junction left unmatched. There are 20 residues in the CDR3. Germline CDR1 KGHDR, CDR2 SFDVKD. In DNA form, the CDR3 reads TGTGCCACCAGTGATAGACCGGGACAGGGGGCTATTAACTCCTACAATGAGCAGTTCTTC. Translation: CATSDRPGQGAINSYNEQFF.

Remarks on this clonotype: One junction end does not reproduce the germline sequence, and a read error may be involved. This chain connects TRBV29-1 to TRBJ2-1; 7 positions agree with TRBD1. The V gene's germline CDR1 is SQVTM and CDR2 ANQGSEA. The CDR3 runs to 11 residues. CDR3 region: CIVVPVQGTLF. In nucleotides, the CDR3 is TGCATCGTCGTCCCGGTACAGGGGACCCTCTTC.

Comment on this clonotype: A much more abundant neighbour one base away suggests this may be a read error. The V and J genes are TRBV10-3 and TRBJ2-5; the D is unclear. The V gene's germline CDR1 is ENHRY and CDR2 SYGVKD. The CDR3 covers 15 residues. The CDR3 DNA sequence: TGTGTCATCAGTGACGGGCAGGCCCCCCAAGAGACCCAGTACTTC. It codes for CVISDGQAPQETQYF.

This clonotype was detected a few times. The chain combines TRBV14 with TRBJ1-2; D unresolved. Germline loops: CDR1 SGHDN, CDR2 FVKESK. With 5 bases removed from V and 5 bases from J, the gap between germline ends came to 12 bases. The CDR3 contains 13 residues. CDR3 bases: TGTGCCAGCAGCATAAGCGAAGGGTATGGCTACACCTTC. Its protein product is CASSISEGYGYTF.

Regarding this clonotype: Since a much larger clone is just one base distant, this may be a read error. The gene calls are TRBV4-2 and TRBJ2-5; 11 positions agree with TRBD2. V trimming: 5 bases; J trimming: 0 bases; junction bases outside the gene matches: 5. The CDR3 runs to 16 residues. Germline CDR1 and CDR2: LGHNA and YNFKEQ. CDR3 in DNA: TGTGCCAGCAGCTCGAGACTAGCGGGGAACCAAGAGACCCAGTACTTC. Translation: CASSSRLAGNQETQYF.

As to this clonotype: A read error may account for a junction end that differs from germline. The chain joins TRBV11-2 to TRBJ1-1; weak D call: TRBD1 (6 bases). CDR1 SGHAT and CDR2 FQNNGV come from the germline V gene. The CDR3 is 11 amino acids. CDR3 loop: CTSSGGPEAFF. CDR3 coding DNA: TGTACCAGCAGCGGGGGCCCTGAAGCTTTCTTT.

The rearrangement uses TRBV12-3 or TRBV12-4 and TRBJ1-1; 8 nucleotides align to TRBD1. The CDR3 totals 14 residues. J lost 10 bases, V lost 0 bases, and 7 bases had no gene match. The CDR3 DNA reads as TGTGCCAGCAGTTTAGCAGCAGGGGGCGTTGGAGCTTTCTTT. Translated, it gives CASSLAAGGVGAFF.

Details on this clonotype: The CDR3 does not close with the conserved phenylalanine or tryptophan, likely indicating a read error. The V and J genes are TRBV12-3 or TRBV12-4 and TRBJ1-1, with 9 bases matching TRBD1. J was trimmed by 11 bases and V by 7 bases; bases with no gene match: 11. This CDR3 region has 13 residues. The CDR3 sequence: CASTFTGGVGAFS. CDR3 bases: TGTGCCAGCACCTTCACAGGGGGCGTGGGCGCTTTCTCT.

In regard to this clonotype: Lacking the conserved final phenylalanine or tryptophan, this CDR3 likely reflects a read error. The V call is TRBV4-1, the J call TRBJ1-1, with TRBD1 matching over 9 bases. The germline V gene encodes CDR1 MGHRA and CDR2 YSYEKL. Unmatched junction bases numbered 8, after V lost 3 bases and J lost 6 bases. This CDR3 comprises 15 residues. The CDR3 sequence: CASSHRTGAAAEAFI. The CDR3 DNA reads as TGCGCCAGCAGCCATCGGACAGGGGCGGCGGCTGAAGCTTTCATT.

As to this clonotype: A much larger clone differs from this one at a single base, so this may be a read error. The chain carries TRBV20-1 and TRBJ1-1; D call uncertain. This CDR3 is 14 amino acids long. Germline CDR1 reads DFQATT; CDR2 reads SNEGSKA (reference sequence). Trimming stripped 0 bases from V and 6 bases from J, with 14 bases between. The chain's CDR3 is CSARDHLGGSEAFF. Written as DNA, the CDR3 is TGCAGTGCTAGAGATCATTTGGGAGGGTCTGAAGCTTTCTTT.

Concerning this clonotype itself: The junction and the germline gene differ at one end; a read error may be behind it. The chain carries TRBV29-1 and TRBJ2-7; D gene uncertain. CDR1 is SQVTM, CDR2 ANQGSEA, per germline. The CDR3 extends over 12 amino acids. The CDR3 is CSVESDPYEPYF. CDR3 in DNA: TGCAGCGTTGAAAGTGACCCCTACGAGCCGTACTTC.

This clonotype was counted a few times. A read error may explain this, as a much larger clone is one base away. Because it lacks the conserved phenylalanine or tryptophan at the end, this CDR3 is likely a read error. The gene calls are TRBV12-3 or TRBV12-4 and TRBJ2-3, with 7 bases fitting TRBD2. V lost 4 bases to trimming and J lost 3 bases; unmatched junction nucleotides: 1. CDR3 length: 13 residues. The DNA for the CDR3 is TGTGCCAGCAGTTCTAGCGGAACAGATACGCAGTATTTG. Protein product: CASSSSGTDTQYL.

This clonotype was found a few times. It may be a read error: a sequence one base away is much more abundant. The chain is built from TRBV28 and TRBJ2-2, with D uncertain. The V gene's germline CDR1 is MDHEN and CDR2 SYDVKM. CDR3 length: 13 residues. Deletions cut 7 bases from V and 5 bases from J, with 11 bases between. CDR3 in amino acids: CASTLRRTGELFF. The CDR3 DNA reads as TGTGCCAGCACCCTGAGGCGGACCGGGGAGCTGTTTTTT.

The J gene is TRBJ2-7, the V gene TRBV4-2; 9 bases agree with TRBD2. Losses at the gene ends were 1 base for V and 5 bases for J; bases not matched to a gene: 6. This CDR3 spans 15 amino acids. CDR1 is LGHNA and CDR2 is YNFKEQ in the germline V gene. This CDR3 reads CASSQAAGGSDEQYF. The CDR3 region has the DNA TGTGCCAGCAGCCAAGCGGCGGGGGGGAGCGACGAGCAGTACTTC.

Comments on this clonotype: A much larger clone is a single base away; this may be a read error. The V gene is TRBV20-1, the J gene TRBJ1-4; no definite D call. CDR1 DFQATT and CDR2 SNEGSKA come from the germline V gene (reference sequence). This CDR3 spans 13 amino acids. Deletions cut 4 bases from V and 3 bases from J, with 9 bases between. CDR3 amino acids: CSATVEANEKLFF. In DNA, the CDR3 is TGCAGTGCTACAGTGGAGGCTAATGAAAAACTGTTTTTT.

Comment on this clonotype: One end of the junction does not line up with germline, which may come from a read error. The chain joins TRBV20-1 to TRBJ1-4, with 10 bases aligning to TRBD1. CDR1 is DFQATT, CDR2 SNEGSKA, per germline (reference sequence). The CDR3 runs 12 residues. DNA of the CDR3: TGCAGTGCTAGGGGACAGGGGAGGAGCCTGCGATTT. Its protein is CSARGQGRSLRF.

Of note for this clonotype: A read error may account for a junction end that differs from germline. The gene calls are TRBV20-1 and TRBJ2-5, with 9 bases that match TRBD1. CDR3 length: 14 residues. CDR1 is DFQATT, CDR2 SNEGSKA, per germline (reference sequence). For the CDR3, the DNA is TGCGGTGCACCCGGACAGGGGACGGGGGAGACCCAGTACTTC. Its translation: CGAPGQGTGETQYF.

This clonotype was seen a handful of times. The chain employs TRBV6-5 and TRBJ1-1; D remains unclear. Trimming pared 5 bases from V and 13 bases from J, leaving 17 bases between. Germline V lookup: CDR1 MNHEY, CDR2 SVGAGI. The CDR3 runs 12 residues. The CDR3 DNA sequence: TGTGCCAGCAGTCCCTCGGTAGGGAGTGGTTTCTTT. This translates into CASSPSVGSGFF.

Comment on this clonotype: A much larger clonotype is one base distant, so this may be a read error. V is TRBV6-1 and J is TRBJ2-5; no clear D gene. The CDR3 runs to 11 residues. Trimming left V 8 bases short and J 2 bases short, with 6 bases between. Germline assignment: CDR1 MNHNS and CDR2 SASEGT. As DNA, the CDR3 is TGTGCCAGCGCACCGCAAGAGACCCAGTACTTC. Translation gives CASAPQETQYF.

V gene TRBV20-1 combines with J gene TRBJ2-7; 9 bases are shared with TRBD1. J lost 3 bases, V lost 4 bases, and 10 bases had no gene match. Germline-derived CDR1 and CDR2 are DFQATT and SNEGSKA (reference sequence). The CDR3 covers 15 residues. The CDR3 sequence is CSAKSPETGGYEQYF. For the CDR3, the DNA is TGCAGTGCTAAGTCTCCCGAGACAGGGGGCTACGAGCAGTACTTC.

This clonotype is a singleton in its sample. An end of the junction does not agree with germline; a read error may underlie this. The CDR3 spells CTAARDIENSPFHF. The CDR3 bases are TGTACCGCAGCCCGTGACATTGAGAATTCACCCTTCCACTTT. V is TRBV6-2 or TRBV6-3 and J is TRBJ1-6, with unresolved D. Germline CDR1 is MNHEY and CDR2 is SVGEGT. The CDR3 totals 14 residues.

This clonotype was observed at least ten times. This chain links TRBV5-6 with TRBJ1-3; TRBD1 might be the D (5 bases). The germline V gene encodes CDR1 SGHDT and CDR2 YYEEEE. The CDR3 has 15 amino acids. Trimming took 4 bases from V and 0 from J, leaving 11 bases between them. The CDR3 nucleotides are TGTGCCAGCAGCCCGGGACTTACCTCTGGAAACACCATATATTTT. Amino acid sequence: CASSPGLTSGNTIYF. Variable domain in full (rest from reference TRBV5-6 and TRBJ1-3): DAGVTQSPTHLIKTRGQQVTLRCSPKSGHDTVSWYQQALGQGPQFIFQYYEEEERQRGNFPDRFSGHQFPNYSSELNVNALLLGDSALYLCASSPGLTSGNTIYFGEGSWLTVV.

Of note for this clonotype: Compared with germline, one end of the junction differs, possibly owing to a read error. The chain couples TRBV11-3 to TRBJ2-2; 11 bases align to TRBD1. This CDR3 has 16 amino acids. Per the germline V gene, CDR1 is SGHNT and CDR2 is YENEEA. The CDR3 loop reads CASSGQGAAGTGDLFF. The DNA for the CDR3 is TGTGCCAGCAGCGGACAGGGGGCTGCAGGGACAGGGGACCTGTTTTTT.

The rearrangement links TRBV6-5 to TRBJ2-5, with D perhaps TRBD2 (6 bases). V was clipped by 10 bases and J by 2 bases, with 17 bases between them. CDR1 and CDR2 (germline): MNHEY, SVGAGI. This CDR3 comprises 14 residues. Here the CDR3 reads CATMSGTSQETQYF. Here the CDR3 DNA reads TGTGCCACCATGAGTGGGACTTCACAAGAGACCCAGTACTTC.

As concerns this clonotype: Being one base from a much bigger clone, this may be a read error. The V and J genes are TRBV10-2 and TRBJ2-2; 8 positions agree with TRBD2. CDR1 and CDR2 from the germline V gene are WSHSY and SAAADI. This CDR3 is built from 13 residues. The CDR3 DNA follows: TGCACCAGCGAGCGGGAGACCACCGGGGAGCTGTTTTTT. Translating gives CTSERETTGELFF.

As for this clonotype: This may stem from a read error, because a much larger clone lies one nucleotide away. The conserved final phenylalanine or tryptophan is absent from the CDR3, which likely points to a read error. This chain connects TRBV24-1 to TRBJ1-1; D is unresolved. Deletions cut 0 bases from V and 3 bases from J, with 4 bases between. The CDR3 consists of 13 residues. The germline V gene encodes CDR1 KGHDR and CDR2 SFDVKD. CDR3: CATSDLGDTEAFI. For the CDR3, the DNA is TGTGCCACCAGTGATTTGGGGGACACTGAAGCTTTCATT.